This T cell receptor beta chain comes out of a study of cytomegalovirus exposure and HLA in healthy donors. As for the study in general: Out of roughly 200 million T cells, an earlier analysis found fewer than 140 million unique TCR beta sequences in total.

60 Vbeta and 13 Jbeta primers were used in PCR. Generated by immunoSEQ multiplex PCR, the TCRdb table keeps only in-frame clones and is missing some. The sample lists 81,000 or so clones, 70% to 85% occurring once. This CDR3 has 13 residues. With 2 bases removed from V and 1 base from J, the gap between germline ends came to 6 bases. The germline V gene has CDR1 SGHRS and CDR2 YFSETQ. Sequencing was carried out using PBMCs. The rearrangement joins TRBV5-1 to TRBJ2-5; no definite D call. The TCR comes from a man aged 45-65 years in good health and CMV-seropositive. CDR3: CASSFIVQETQYF. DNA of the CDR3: TGCGCCAGCAGCTTTATTGTCCAAGAGACCCAGTACTTC.